This is a list of T cell receptor beta chains from one sample in a study of graft-versus-host responses after intestinal transplantation. Produced via immunoSEQ multiplex PCR; TCRdb's table is partial and in-frame only. The sample records about 100,000 clones, roughly 90% being singletons. The antigens of these receptors remain unknown. Sequencing was performed on unstimulated CD4+ T cells sorted from spleen or lymph node cells, taken before transplant. Every receptor here comes from a human donor who was the organ donor for an intestinal transplant. Both conserved end residues are part of each CDR3. The order of the fields is clone size, V gene, CDR3 length, CDR3 protein. Size is omitted from some rows. Given values are once, few, many or a class for expanded clones.

once | TRBV7-9 | 15 | CASSARAGDSYEQYF
NA | TRBV2 | 15 | CASFLWRGRNNEQFF
once | TRBV9 | 15 | CASSAGQMNTGELFF
NA | TRBV5-4 | 16 | CASSLRDRGWNYGYTF
NA | TRBV20-1 | 11 | CGLRGQETQYF
NA | TRBV19 | 14 | CASKGGGAANEQFF
NA | TRBV21-1 | 14 | CASSNPGGISPLHF
NA | TRBV7-8 | 14 | CASSLGPASYEQYF
NA | TRBV4-2 | 14 | CASSQGGGGDEQFF
NA | TRBV7-2 | 13 | CASSLGTTGEVFF
NA | TRBV11-2 | 15 | CASSYGATTNEKLFF
NA | TRBV6-1 | 13 | CASSSILHFEQFF
once | TRBV7-9 | 16 | CASSPIRTSVDTEAFF
NA | TRBV6-5 | 16 | CASSSRSEASNQPQHF
NA | TRBV11-3 | 18 | CASSLESASAMNTGELFF
NA | TRBV2 | 12 | CASSIQGSKLFF
NA | TRBV6-5 | 15 | CASRTTGSSNQPQHF
NA | TRBV5-1 | 17 | CASSPGGTEDSNQPQHF
NA | TRBV6-1 | 13 | CASSASARETQYF
once | TRBV28 | 15 | CASRRLSSYNSPLHF
NA | TRBV19 | 16 | CASSIDGQGANQPQHF